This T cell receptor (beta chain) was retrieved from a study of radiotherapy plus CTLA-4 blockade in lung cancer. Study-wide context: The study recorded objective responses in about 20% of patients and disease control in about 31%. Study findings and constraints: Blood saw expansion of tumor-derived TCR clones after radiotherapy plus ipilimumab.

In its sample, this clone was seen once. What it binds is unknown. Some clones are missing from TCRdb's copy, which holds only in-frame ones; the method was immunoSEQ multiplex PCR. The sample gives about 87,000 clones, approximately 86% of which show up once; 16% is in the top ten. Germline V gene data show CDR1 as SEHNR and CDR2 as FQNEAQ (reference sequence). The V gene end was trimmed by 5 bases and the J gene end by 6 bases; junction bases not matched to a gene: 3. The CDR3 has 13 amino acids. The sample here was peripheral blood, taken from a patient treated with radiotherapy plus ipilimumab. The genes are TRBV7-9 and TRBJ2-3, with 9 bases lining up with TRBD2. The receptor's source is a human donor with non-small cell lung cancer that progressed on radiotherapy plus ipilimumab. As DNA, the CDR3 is TGTGCCAGCAGCCGTGGACTAGCGGATACGCAGTATTTT. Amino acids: CASSRGLADTQYF.